The 2 T cell receptor beta chains below come from one sample, sequenced in a study of cytomegalovirus exposure and HLA in healthy donors. Primers included in the PCR were 60 Vbeta and 13 Jbeta primers. TCRdb keeps only in-frame clones here, not all; method: immunoSEQ multiplex PCR. Altogether some 91,000 clones are present, approximately 80% being singletons, with the ten largest covering around 3%. The sequenced sample was PBMCs. These receptors were obtained from a man aged 40-50 years in good health and CMV-seronegative.

This chain joins TRBV11-2 and TRBJ2-1, with D tentatively TRBD2 (7 bases). From germline, CDR1 is SGHAT and CDR2 FQNNGV. Trimming left V 3 bases short and J 8 bases short, with 17 bases between. The CDR3 consists of 15 residues. The CDR3 loop reads CASSFRGGGPYEQFF. CDR3 DNA: TGTGCCAGCAGCTTCCGGGGCGGGGGCCCCTATGAGCAGTTCTTC.

The V and J genes are TRBV5-1 and TRBJ1-6; D gene unclear. V was cut by 5 bases and J by 6 bases, with 18 bases left in between. This CDR3 spans 16 amino acids. Per germline, CDR1 SGHRS and CDR2 YFSETQ. The CDR3 reads CASRSLLSGSNSPLHF. The CDR3 nucleotides are TGCGCCAGCAGATCGCTCCTTTCGGGTTCTAATTCACCCCTCCACTTT.